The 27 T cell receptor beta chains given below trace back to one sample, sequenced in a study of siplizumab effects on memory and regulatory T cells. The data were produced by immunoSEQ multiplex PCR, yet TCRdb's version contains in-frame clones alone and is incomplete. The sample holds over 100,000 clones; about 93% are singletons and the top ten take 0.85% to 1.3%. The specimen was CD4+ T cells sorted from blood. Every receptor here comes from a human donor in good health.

The CDR3: CASSLVWGEGSEAFF. Here the CDR3 DNA reads TGTGCCAGCAGCTTGGTGTGGGGGGAGGGAAGTGAAGCTTTCTTT. The chain joins TRBV5-6 to TRBJ1-1; TRBD1 is a possible D gene (5 bases). The CDR3 is made up of 15 amino acids. Deletions cut 0 bases from V and 7 bases from J, with 16 bases between. Per germline, CDR1 SGHDT and CDR2 YYEEEE.

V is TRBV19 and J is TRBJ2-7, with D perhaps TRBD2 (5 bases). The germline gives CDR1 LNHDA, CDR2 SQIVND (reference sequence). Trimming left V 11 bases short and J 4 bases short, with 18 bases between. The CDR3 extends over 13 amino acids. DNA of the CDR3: TGTGCCTCCGGAGCGACTTCGGGATACGAGCAGTACTTC. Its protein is CASGATSGYEQYF. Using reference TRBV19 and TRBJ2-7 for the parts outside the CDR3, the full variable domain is DGGITQSPKYLFRKEGQNVTLSCEQNLNHDAMYWYRQDPGQGLRLIYYSQIVNDFQKGDIAEGYSVSREKKESFPLTVTSAQKNPTAFYLCASGATSGYEQYFGPGTRLTVT.

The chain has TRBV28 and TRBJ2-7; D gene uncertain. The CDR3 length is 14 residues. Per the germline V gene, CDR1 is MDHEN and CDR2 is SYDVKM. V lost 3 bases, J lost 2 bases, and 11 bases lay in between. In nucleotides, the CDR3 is TGTGCCAGCAGTTTGAAAGGTCCCCCCTACGAGCAGTACTTC. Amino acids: CASSLKGPPYEQYF.

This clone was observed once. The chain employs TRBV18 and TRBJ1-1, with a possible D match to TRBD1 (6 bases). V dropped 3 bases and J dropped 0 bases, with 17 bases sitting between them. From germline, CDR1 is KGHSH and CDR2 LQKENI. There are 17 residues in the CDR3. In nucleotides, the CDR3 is TGTGCCAGCTCACCCCTGCCAGCAGGGACAATGAACACTGAAGCTTTCTTT. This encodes CASSPLPAGTMNTEAFF.

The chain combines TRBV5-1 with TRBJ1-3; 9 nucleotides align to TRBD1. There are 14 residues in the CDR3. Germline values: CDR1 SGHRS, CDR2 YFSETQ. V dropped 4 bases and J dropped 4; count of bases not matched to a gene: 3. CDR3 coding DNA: TGCGCCAGCAGCACCGGGACAGGGGGAAACACCATATATTTT. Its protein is CASSTGTGGNTIYF.

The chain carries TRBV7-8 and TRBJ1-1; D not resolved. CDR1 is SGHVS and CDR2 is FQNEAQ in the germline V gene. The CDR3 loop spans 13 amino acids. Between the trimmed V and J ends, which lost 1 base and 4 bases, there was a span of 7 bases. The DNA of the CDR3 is TGTGCCAGCAGCTTAGTCAGGACCACTGAAGCTTTCTTT. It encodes CASSLVRTTEAFF. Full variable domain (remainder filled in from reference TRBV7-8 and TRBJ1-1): GAGVSQSPRYKVAKRGQDVALRCDPISGHVSLFWYQQALGQGPEFLTYFQNEAQLDKSGLPSDRFFAERPEGSVSTLKIQRTQQEDSAVYLCASSLVRTTEAFFGQGTRLTVV.

The CDR3: CASSGDRAKDTQYF. CDR3 sequence (DNA): TGTGCCAGCAGTGGGGACAGGGCCAAAGATACGCAGTATTTT. The rearrangement uses TRBV6-1 and TRBJ2-3, with 9 bases matching TRBD1. Trimming at V came to 4 bases and at J to 5 bases, leaving 4 bases not matched to a gene. The CDR3 runs 14 residues. Looked up from germline, CDR1 is MNHNS and CDR2 is SASEGT.

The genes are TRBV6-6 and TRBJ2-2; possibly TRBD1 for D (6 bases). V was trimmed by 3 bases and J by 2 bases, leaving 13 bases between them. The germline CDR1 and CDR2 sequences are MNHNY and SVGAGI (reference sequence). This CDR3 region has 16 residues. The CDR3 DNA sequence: TGTGCCAGCAGTTATTCACAGGGTACAAACACCGGGGAGCTGTTTTTT. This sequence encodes CASSYSQGTNTGELFF.

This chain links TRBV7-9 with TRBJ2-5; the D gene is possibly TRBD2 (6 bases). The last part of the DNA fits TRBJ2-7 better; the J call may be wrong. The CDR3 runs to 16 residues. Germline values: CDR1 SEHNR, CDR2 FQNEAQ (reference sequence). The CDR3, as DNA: TGTGCCAGCAGCTCACCGGACATTCGGAGGGCCTACGAGCAGTACTTC. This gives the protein CASSSPDIRRAYEQYF.

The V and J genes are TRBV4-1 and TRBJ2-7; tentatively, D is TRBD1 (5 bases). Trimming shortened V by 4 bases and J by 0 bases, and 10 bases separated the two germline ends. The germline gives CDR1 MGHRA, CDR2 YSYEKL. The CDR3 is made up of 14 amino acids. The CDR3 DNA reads TGCGCCAGCAGCCTCTCCGACAGCTCCTACGAGCAGTACTTC. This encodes CASSLSDSSYEQYF.

The DNA of the CDR3 is TGTGCCTGCGTCATAGGGTCCTATGGCTACACCTTC. As protein: CACVIGSYGYTF. The chain links TRBV30 to TRBJ1-2; D unresolved. Trimming pared 6 bases from V and 4 bases from J, leaving 12 bases between. Germline loops: CDR1 GTSNPN, CDR2 SVGIG (reference sequence). This CDR3 is built from 12 residues.

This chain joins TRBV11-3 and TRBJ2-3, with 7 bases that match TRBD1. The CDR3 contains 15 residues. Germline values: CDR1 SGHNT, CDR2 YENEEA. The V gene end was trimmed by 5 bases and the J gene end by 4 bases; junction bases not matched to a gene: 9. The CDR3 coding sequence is TGTGCCAGCAGCCCAAGGACAGGCCCGGCAGATACGCAGTATTTT. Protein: CASSPRTGPADTQYF.

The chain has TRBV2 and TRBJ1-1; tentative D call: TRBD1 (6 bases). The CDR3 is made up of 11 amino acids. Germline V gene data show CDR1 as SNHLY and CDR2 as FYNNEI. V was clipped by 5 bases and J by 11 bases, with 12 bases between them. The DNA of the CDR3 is TGTGCCAGCAGTTCGGACAGCTGGGCTTTCTTT. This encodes CASSSDSWAFF. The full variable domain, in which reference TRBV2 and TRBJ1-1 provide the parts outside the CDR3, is EPEVTQTPSHQVTQMGQEVILRCVPISNHLYFYWYRQILGQKVEFLVSFYNNEISEKSEIFDDQFSVERPDGSNFTLKIRSTKLEDSAMYFCASSSDSWAFFGQGTRLTVV.

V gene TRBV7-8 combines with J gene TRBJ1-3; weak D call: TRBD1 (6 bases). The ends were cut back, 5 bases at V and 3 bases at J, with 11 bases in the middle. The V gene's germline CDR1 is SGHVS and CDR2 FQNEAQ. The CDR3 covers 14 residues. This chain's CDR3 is CASSPTGNGNTIYF. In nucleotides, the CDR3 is TGTGCCAGCAGCCCAACAGGGAATGGAAACACCATATATTTT.

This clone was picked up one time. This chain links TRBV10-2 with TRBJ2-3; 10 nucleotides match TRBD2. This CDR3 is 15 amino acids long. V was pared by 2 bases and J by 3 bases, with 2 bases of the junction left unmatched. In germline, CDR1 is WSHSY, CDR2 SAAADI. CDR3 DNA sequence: TGCGCCAGCAGTGAGCCTAGCGGGAGTACAGATACGCAGTATTTT. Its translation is CASSEPSGSTDTQYF.

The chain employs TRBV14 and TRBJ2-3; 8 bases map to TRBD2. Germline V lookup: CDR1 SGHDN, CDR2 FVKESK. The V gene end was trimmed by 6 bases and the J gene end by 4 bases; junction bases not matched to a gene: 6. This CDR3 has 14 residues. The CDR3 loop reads CASRTSGSADTQYF. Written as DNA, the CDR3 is TGTGCCAGCAGGACCAGCGGGAGTGCAGATACGCAGTATTTT.

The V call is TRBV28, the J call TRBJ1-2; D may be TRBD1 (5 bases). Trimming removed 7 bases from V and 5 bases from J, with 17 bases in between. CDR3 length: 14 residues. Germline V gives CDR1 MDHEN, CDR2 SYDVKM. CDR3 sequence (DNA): TGTGCCAGCACCTCCGGTGACAGAACTTATGGCTACACCTTC. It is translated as CASTSGDRTYGYTF.

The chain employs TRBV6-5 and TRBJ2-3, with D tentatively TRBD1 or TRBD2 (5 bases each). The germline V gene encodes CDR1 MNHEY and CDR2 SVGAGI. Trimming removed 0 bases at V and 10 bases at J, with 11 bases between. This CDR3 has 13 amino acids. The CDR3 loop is CASSYSRGDPQYF. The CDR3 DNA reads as TGTGCCAGCAGTTACTCTCGTGGGGACCCGCAGTATTTT.

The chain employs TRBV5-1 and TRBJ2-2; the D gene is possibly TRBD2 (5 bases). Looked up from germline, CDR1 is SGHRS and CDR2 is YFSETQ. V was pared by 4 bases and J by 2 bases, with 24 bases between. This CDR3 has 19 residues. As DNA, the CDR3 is TGCGCCAGCAGCCCAGGATTAAGCGGCTCTCCTCTAAACACCGGGGAGCTGTTTTTT. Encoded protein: CASSPGLSGSPLNTGELFF.

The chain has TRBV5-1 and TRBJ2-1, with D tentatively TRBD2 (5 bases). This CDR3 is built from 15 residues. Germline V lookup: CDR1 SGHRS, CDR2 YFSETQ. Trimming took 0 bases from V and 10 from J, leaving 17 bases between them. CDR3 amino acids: CASSLDPLIGKEQFF. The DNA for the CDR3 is TGCGCCAGCAGCTTGGATCCCTTAATCGGGAAAGAGCAGTTCTTC.

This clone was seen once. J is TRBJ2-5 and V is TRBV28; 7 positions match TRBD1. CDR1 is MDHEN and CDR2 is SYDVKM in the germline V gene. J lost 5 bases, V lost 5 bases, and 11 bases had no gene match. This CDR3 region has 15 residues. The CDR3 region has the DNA TGTGCCAGCAGTCCGATGACAGGGATAAAGGAGACCCAGTACTTC. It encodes CASSPMTGIKETQYF.

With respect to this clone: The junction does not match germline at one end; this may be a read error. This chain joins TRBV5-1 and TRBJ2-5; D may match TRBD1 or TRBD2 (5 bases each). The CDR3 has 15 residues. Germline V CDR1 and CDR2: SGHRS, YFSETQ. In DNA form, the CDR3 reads TGCGCCAGCACCTTGGGGGATCTTAGGAAAGAGACCCAGTACTTC. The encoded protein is CASTLGDLRKETQYF.

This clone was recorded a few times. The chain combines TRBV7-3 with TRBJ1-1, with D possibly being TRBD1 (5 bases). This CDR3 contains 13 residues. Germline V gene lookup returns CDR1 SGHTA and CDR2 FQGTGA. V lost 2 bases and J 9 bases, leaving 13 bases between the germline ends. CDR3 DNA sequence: TGTGCCAGCAGCTTAGAGTTGGGGGGGAAAGCTTTCTTT. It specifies CASSLELGGKAFF.

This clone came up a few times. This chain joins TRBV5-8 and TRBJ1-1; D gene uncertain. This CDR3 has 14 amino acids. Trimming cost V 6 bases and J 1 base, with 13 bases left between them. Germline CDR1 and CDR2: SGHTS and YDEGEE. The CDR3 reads CASIRTGRNTEAFF. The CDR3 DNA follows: TGTGCCAGCATACGGACGGGGAGGAACACTGAAGCTTTCTTT.

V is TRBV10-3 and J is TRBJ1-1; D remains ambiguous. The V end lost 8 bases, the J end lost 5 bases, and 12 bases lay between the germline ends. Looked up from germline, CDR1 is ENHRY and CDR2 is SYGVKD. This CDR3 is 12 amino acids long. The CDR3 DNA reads TGTGCCATCGGATATACAGAAACTGAAGCTTTCTTT. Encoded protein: CAIGYTETEAFF.

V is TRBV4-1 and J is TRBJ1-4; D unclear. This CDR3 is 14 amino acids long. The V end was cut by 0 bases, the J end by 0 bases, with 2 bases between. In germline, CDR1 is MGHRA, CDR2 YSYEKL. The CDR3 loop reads CASSQDATNEKLFF. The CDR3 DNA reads TGCGCCAGCAGCCAAGATGCAACTAATGAAAAACTGTTTTTT.

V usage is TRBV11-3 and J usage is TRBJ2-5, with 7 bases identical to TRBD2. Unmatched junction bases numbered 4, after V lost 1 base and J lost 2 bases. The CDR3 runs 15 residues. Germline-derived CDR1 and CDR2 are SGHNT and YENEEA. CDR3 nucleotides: TGTGCCAGCAGCTTAGGGGGACTAAAACAAGAGACCCAGTACTTC. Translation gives CASSLGGLKQETQYF.